A single sample gave rise to the 14 T cell receptor beta chains below, sequenced in a study of graft-versus-host responses after intestinal transplantation. Antigens of these TCRs are unknown. Sequenced by immunoSEQ multiplex PCR; TCRdb stores in-frame clones only, minus some. This sample has approximately 54,000 clones; less than 85% occur once, and the top ten carry over 0.45%. This sample comprised unstimulated CD4+ T cells sorted from spleen or lymph node cells, obtained before transplant. Every receptor here comes from a human donor who was the organ donor for an intestinal transplant.

This clone was picked up a small number of times. This chain connects TRBV27 to TRBJ2-7, with 10 bases that match TRBD2. From germline, CDR1 is MNHEY and CDR2 SMNVEV (reference sequence). The CDR3 length is 14 residues. V lost 4 bases and J lost 6; bases outside the gene matches: 6. CDR3 protein: CASSSTSGDREQYF. The CDR3 coding sequence is TGTGCCAGCAGTTCCACTAGCGGGGACCGCGAGCAGTACTTC.

The chain carries TRBV6-6 and TRBJ1-6; D unclear. V was clipped by 2 bases and J by 0 bases, with 2 bases between them. The CDR3 consists of 14 residues. Germline values: CDR1 MNHNY, CDR2 SVGAGI (reference sequence). CDR3 residues: CASSYSSYNSPLHF. CDR3 in DNA: TGTGCCAGCAGTTACAGCTCCTATAATTCACCCCTCCACTTT.

V gene TRBV11-3 combines with J gene TRBJ2-7; the D gene is possibly TRBD2 (5 bases). The CDR3 contains 13 residues. V was shortened by 5 bases and J by 2 bases, with 10 bases between the two germline ends. Germline assignment: CDR1 SGHNT and CDR2 YENEEA. This CDR3 reads CASSETIPYEQYF. Written as DNA, the CDR3 is TGTGCCAGCAGCGAGACTATCCCCTACGAGCAGTACTTC. The whole variable domain, remainder taken from reference TRBV11-3 and TRBJ2-7, is EAGVVQSPRYKIIEKKQPVAFWCNPISGHNTLYWYLQNLGQGPELLIRYENEEAVDDSQLPKDRFSAERLKGVDSTLKIQPAELGDSAVYLCASSETIPYEQYFGPGTRLTVT.

The V gene is TRBV18, the J gene TRBJ2-5; D is unresolved. Germline assignment: CDR1 KGHSH and CDR2 LQKENI. V lost 2 bases, J lost 0 bases, and 1 base lay in between. CDR3 length: 12 amino acids. The CDR3 spells CASSPYQETQYF. CDR3 bases: TGTGCCAGCTCACCATACCAAGAGACCCAGTACTTC.

This chain connects TRBV5-1 to TRBJ1-2, with D possibly TRBD1 on 5 matching bases. CDR1 and CDR2 (germline): SGHRS, YFSETQ. CDR3 length: 16 residues. V shed 4 bases and J shed 8 bases, with 24 bases lying between them. As DNA, the CDR3 is TGCGCCAGCAGCCCACTCTCGACGGCGACAGAAAGGGGCTACACCTTC. Translating it yields CASSPLSTATERGYTF.

The chain links TRBV20-1 to TRBJ2-7, with a tentative D call TRBD2 (5 bases). The CDR3 sequence is 11 residues long. V was trimmed by 6 bases and J by 5 bases, leaving 11 bases between them. Looked up from germline, CDR1 is DFQATT and CDR2 is SNEGSKA (reference sequence). The CDR3 sequence: CSAEGFNEQYF. The CDR3 DNA follows: TGCAGTGCCGAGGGTTTCAACGAGCAGTACTTC.

This clone occurred a few times. The chain has TRBV19 and TRBJ2-1; D gene unclear. The CDR3 sequence is 11 residues long. Between the trimmed V and J ends, which lost 2 bases and 7 bases, there was a span of 3 bases. CDR1 and CDR2 from the germline V gene are LNHDA and SQIVND (reference sequence). The CDR3 nucleotides are TGTGCCAGTAGTATATTAAATGAGCAGTTCTTC. Translated: CASSILNEQFF.

The chain uses TRBV7-2 and TRBJ1-1; D unresolved. CDR3 size: 12 residues. V lost 8 bases and J 1 base, leaving 8 bases between the germline ends. Germline assignment: CDR1 SGHTA and CDR2 FQGNSA. Here the CDR3 reads CASFRQNTEAFF. The CDR3 bases are TGTGCCAGCTTCAGGCAGAACACTGAAGCTTTCTTT.

The genes are TRBV5-4 and TRBJ1-2; D perhaps matches TRBD1 (5 bases). From germline, CDR1 is SGHNT and CDR2 YYREEE (reference sequence). The CDR3 consists of 14 residues. V lost 1 base and J 2 bases, leaving 9 bases between the germline ends. CDR3 sequence: CASSLSTGNYGYTF. The CDR3 bases are TGTGCCAGCAGCTTGTCAACAGGCAACTATGGCTACACCTTC.

The chain couples TRBV27 to TRBJ1-2; no reliable D call. In germline, CDR1 is MNHEY, CDR2 SMNVEV (reference sequence). The V end was cut by 4 bases, the J end by 5 bases, with 20 bases between. The CDR3 length is 16 residues. In DNA form, the CDR3 reads TGTGCCAGCAGTTCCCTGGCAGGACGCATAACTTATGGCTACACCTTC. Protein: CASSSLAGRITYGYTF.

This clone appeared a single time. The chain has TRBV30 and TRBJ2-3, with D perhaps TRBD2 (6 bases). The CDR3 length is 14 residues. The V gene lost 0 bases and the J gene lost 5 bases, with 12 bases spanning the gap. CDR1 and CDR2 from the germline V gene are GTSNPN and SVGIG (reference sequence). The CDR3 loop is CAWSVLGSGDTQYF. The CDR3 coding sequence is TGTGCCTGGAGTGTCCTAGGTAGCGGAGATACGCAGTATTTT.

The chain links TRBV18 to TRBJ1-2, with TRBD1 identical over 10 bases. The V segment lost 2 bases and the J segment 5 bases; nucleotides outside the gene matches: 5. CDR3 size: 15 residues. Per the germline V gene, CDR1 is KGHSH and CDR2 is LQKENI. In nucleotides, the CDR3 is TGTGCCAGCTCACCAGTCGACAGGGGGCTTTATGGCTACACCTTC. It translates to CASSPVDRGLYGYTF.

The rearrangement joins TRBV5-8 to TRBJ2-7, with D possibly TRBD1 on 6 matching bases. V lost 3 bases to trimming and J lost 2 bases, with 9 bases between them. Germline V gives CDR1 SGHTS, CDR2 YDEGEE. This CDR3 comprises 13 residues. The CDR3 DNA sequence: TGTGCCAGCAGCTGGGGGACAACCTACGAGCAGTACTTC. It translates to CASSWGTTYEQYF.

V gene TRBV30 combines with J gene TRBJ2-5; 8 positions agree with TRBD1. This CDR3 is built from 14 residues. Germline V gene data show CDR1 as GTSNPN and CDR2 as SVGIG (reference sequence). The V gene end was trimmed by 3 bases and the J gene end by 4 bases; junction bases not matched to a gene: 7. The CDR3 DNA reads as TGTGCCTGGAGAAGGACAGGGAAGAGAGAGACCCAGTACTTC. Translation: CAWRRTGKRETQYF.